A single sample gave rise to the 32 T cell receptor beta chains below, sequenced in a study of shared clonotypes between healthy human individuals. The repertoire was sequenced with immunoSEQ multiplex PCR; TCRdb's copy has only in-frame clones and lacks some. The table has roughly 1,500,000 clones, about 98.5% seen once. Sequencing was performed on naive CD4+ T cells sorted from blood. This sample's subset: CD45RA+ positively selected. Receptors originate from a man between 25 and 39 years old in good health.

The chain couples TRBV10-2 to TRBJ2-7, with D maybe TRBD1 (6 bases). The CDR3 covers 13 residues. V lost 8 bases to trimming and J lost 1 base, with 12 bases between them. Germline V gene sequence: CDR1 WSHSY, CDR2 SAAADI. CDR3 bases: TGCGCCAGCCGTCAGGGGATGTCCTACGAGCAGTACTTC. Protein product: CASRQGMSYEQYF.

Comment on this clone: This CDR3 is also generated by other DNA sequences in the sample. The rearrangement uses TRBV2 and TRBJ2-7; a possible D gene is TRBD2 (6 bases). V lost 8 bases, J lost 0 bases, and 8 bases lay in between. The CDR3 runs 12 residues. Germline lookup yields CDR1 SNHLY and CDR2 FYNNEI. CDR3 residues: CASRRDSYEQYF. In nucleotides, the CDR3 is TGTGCCAGCCGGAGGGACTCCTACGAGCAGTACTTC.

The rearrangement joins TRBV2 to TRBJ1-1; D remains ambiguous. V dropped 4 bases and J dropped 7 bases, with 13 bases sitting between them. The germline V gene has CDR1 SNHLY and CDR2 FYNNEI. CDR3 size: 13 residues. The CDR3 region has the DNA TGTGCCAGCAGTGGTGAAGGAGGTATTGAAGCTTTCTTT. The encoded protein is CASSGEGGIEAFF.

The chain recombines TRBV6-5 with TRBJ2-7; D may be TRBD2 (6 bases). Between the trimmed V and J ends, which lost 4 bases and 1 base, there was a span of 17 bases. The CDR3 loop spans 16 amino acids. Germline CDR1 and CDR2: MNHEY and SVGAGI. The chain's CDR3 is CASSSHRRDFSYEQYF. For the CDR3, the DNA is TGTGCCAGCAGTTCCCACCGCCGGGACTTTTCCTACGAGCAGTACTTC.

The rearrangement links TRBV27 to TRBJ2-3; possibly TRBD2 for D (6 bases). The CDR3 sequence is 18 residues long. V was shortened by 1 base and J by 3 bases, with 20 bases between the two germline ends. Germline CDR1 MNHEY, CDR2 SMNVEV (reference sequence). The CDR3 DNA follows: TGTGCCAGCAGTTTATGGCCCATGCGACTAGTTTCTACAGATACGCAGTATTTT. Residues: CASSLWPMRLVSTDTQYF.

A word on this clone: This sample includes further DNA sequences coding for the same CDR3. V is TRBV28 and J is TRBJ2-7; D unresolved. This CDR3 spans 11 amino acids. In germline, CDR1 is MDHEN, CDR2 SYDVKM. The V and J ends lost 3 bases and 5 bases respectively, with 5 bases between them. Here the CDR3 reads CASSFVHEQYF. CDR3 coding DNA: TGTGCCAGCAGTTTCGTCCACGAGCAGTACTTC.

The chain links TRBV4-1 to TRBJ2-7; D might be TRBD1 (6 bases). The CDR3 runs to 15 residues. Between the trimmed V and J ends, which lost 1 base and 0 bases, there was a span of 10 bases. Germline V gene lookup returns CDR1 MGHRA and CDR2 YSYEKL. The CDR3 DNA reads TGCGCCAGCAGCCAAGCTACAGGGAGCTCCTACGAGCAGTACTTC. Translating gives CASSQATGSSYEQYF.

The rearrangement uses TRBV29-1 and TRBJ2-1, with 13 bases that match TRBD2. CDR1 SQVTM and CDR2 ANQGSEA come from the germline V gene. The CDR3 is 17 residues long. The CDR3 DNA reads as TGCACCATCGCGGGACTAGCGGGACCCTTTTCCTACAATGAGCAGTTCTTC. This sequence encodes CTIAGLAGPFSYNEQFF.

J is TRBJ2-2 and V is TRBV9; D is unclear. The ends were cut back, 0 bases at V and 4 bases at J, with 7 bases in the middle. The CDR3 spans 14 residues. The germline V gene encodes CDR1 SGDLS and CDR2 YYNGEE. The CDR3 DNA is TGTGCCAGCAGCGTAGCGGTGACCACCGGGGAGCTGTTTTTT. This codes for CASSVAVTTGELFF.

This clone was seen once. The V gene is TRBV2, the J gene TRBJ1-5, with a possible D match to TRBD1 (5 bases). This CDR3 comprises 16 residues. CDR1 and CDR2 (germline): SNHLY, FYNNEI. V shed 5 bases and J shed 4 bases, with 18 bases lying between them. The CDR3 loop is CASSLEGPRRNQPQHF. Here the CDR3 DNA reads TGTGCCAGCAGTTTGGAGGGACCTCGGAGGAATCAGCCCCAGCATTTT.

This sequence joins TRBV7-9 and TRBJ2-2, with D tentatively TRBD1 (5 bases). This CDR3 contains 12 residues. Deletions cut 8 bases from V and 1 base from J, with 5 bases between. The germline V gene encodes CDR1 SEHNR and CDR2 FQNEAQ (reference sequence). CDR3 sequence reads: CASGQNTGELFF. Here the CDR3 DNA reads TGTGCCAGCGGACAGAACACCGGGGAGCTGTTTTTT.

The V and J genes are TRBV5-4 and TRBJ1-5, with a tentative D call TRBD1 (6 bases). V was pared by 1 base and J by 1 base, with 12 bases between. The germline gives CDR1 SGHNT, CDR2 YYREEE (reference sequence). The CDR3 extends over 16 amino acids. The CDR3 loop is CASSLSGQGSNQPQHF. Written as DNA, the CDR3 is TGTGCCAGCAGCTTGTCCGGTCAGGGGAGCAATCAGCCCCAGCATTTT.

V gene TRBV5-5 combines with J gene TRBJ1-2, with D perhaps matching TRBD1 (5 bases). Deletions cut 5 bases from V and 1 base from J, with 15 bases between. The CDR3 extends over 15 amino acids. CDR1 is SGHKS, CDR2 YYEKEE, per germline (reference sequence). The CDR3 nucleotides are TGTGCCAGCAGAGCGATAGGGACCGATAACTATGGCTACACCTTC. It specifies CASRAIGTDNYGYTF.

This rearrangement joins TRBV4-3 to TRBJ2-3, with TRBD2 matching over 10 bases. With V trimmed by 1 base and J by 4 bases, 5 bases remained unmatched. Germline loops: CDR1 LGHNA, CDR2 YSLEER. This CDR3 has 16 amino acids. The DNA for the CDR3 is TGCGCCAGCAGCCAAGTCTTCGGGACTAGCGCAGATACGCAGTATTTT. Its translation: CASSQVFGTSADTQYF.

This chain uses TRBV5-4 with TRBJ2-7, with D tentatively TRBD1 or TRBD2 (5 bases each). The CDR3 length is 14 residues. The V gene's germline CDR1 is SGHNT and CDR2 YYREEE (reference sequence). Trimming shortened V by 1 base and J by 4 bases, and 12 bases separated the two germline ends. The CDR3: CASSLPNGAYEQYF. CDR3 sequence (DNA): TGTGCCAGCAGCTTGCCGAACGGGGCTTACGAGCAGTACTTC.

V gene TRBV14 combines with J gene TRBJ1-3, with D possibly being TRBD1 (6 bases). Trimming pared 6 bases from V and 0 bases from J, leaving 12 bases between. CDR3 length: 15 amino acids. Germline V gives CDR1 SGHDN, CDR2 FVKESK. CDR3 DNA: TGTGCCAGCAGATCACAGGGTCGCTCTGGAAACACCATATATTTT. It encodes CASRSQGRSGNTIYF. Filled out from reference TRBV14 and TRBJ1-3, the complete variable domain reads EAGVTQFPSHSVIEKGQTVTLRCDPISGHDNLYWYRRVMGKEIKFLLHFVKESKQDESGMPNNRFLAERTGGTYSTLKVQPAELEDSGVYFCASRSQGRSGNTIYFGEGSWLTVV.

Notes on this clone: Additional DNA sequences in this sample encode the identical CDR3. The chain links TRBV18 to TRBJ2-7; either TRBD1 or TRBD2 may fit D (5 bases each). Trimming pared 2 bases from V and 1 base from J, leaving 9 bases between. Germline V gives CDR1 KGHSH, CDR2 LQKENI. The CDR3 is made up of 14 amino acids. CDR3: CASSPTGASYEQYF. The DNA for the CDR3 is TGTGCCAGCTCACCAACCGGGGCTTCCTACGAGCAGTACTTC. Full variable domain (remainder filled in from reference TRBV18 and TRBJ2-7): NAGVMQNPRHLVRRRGQEARLRCSPMKGHSHVYWYRQLPEEGLKFMVYLQKENIIDESGMPKERFSAEFPKEGPSILRIQQVVRGDSAAYFCASSPTGASYEQYFGPGTRLTVT.

V usage is TRBV7-9 and J usage is TRBJ2-7; 8 nucleotides agree with TRBD1. With 2 bases clipped from V and 2 bases from J, the junction kept 8 bases outside the gene matches. This CDR3 has 16 residues. Germline V CDR1 and CDR2: SEHNR, FQNEAQ (reference sequence). CDR3 sequence: CASSLRGQGLTYEQYF. The DNA of the CDR3 is TGTGCCAGCAGCTTACGTGGACAGGGACTTACCTACGAGCAGTACTTC. The full variable domain, in which reference TRBV7-9 and TRBJ2-7 provide the parts outside the CDR3, is DTGVSQNPRHKITKRGQNVTFRCDPISEHNRLYWYRQTLGQGPEFLTYFQNEAQLEKSRLLSDRFSAERPKGSFSTLEIQRTEQGDSAMYLCASSLRGQGLTYEQYFGPGTRLTVT.

This sequence joins TRBV7-9 and TRBJ1-4; 9 bases fit TRBD1. The trim removed 6 bases at V and 3 bases at J, leaving 8 bases unmatched. This CDR3 spans 16 amino acids. Per germline, CDR1 SEHNR and CDR2 FQNEAQ (reference sequence). CDR3: CASRQTGGIANEKLFF. The CDR3 nucleotides read TGTGCCAGCAGGCAAACAGGGGGCATTGCTAATGAAAAACTGTTTTTT. The whole variable domain, filled in from reference TRBV7-9 and TRBJ1-4, reads DTGVSQNPRHKITKRGQNVTFRCDPISEHNRLYWYRQTLGQGPEFLTYFQNEAQLEKSRLLSDRFSAERPKGSFSTLEIQRTEQGDSAMYLCASRQTGGIANEKLFFGSGTQLSVL.

CDR3 region: CASSTGTSGLEEPYNEQFF. The CDR3 DNA is TGTGCCAGCAGCACTGGAACTAGCGGACTGGAGGAACCCTACAATGAGCAGTTCTTC. V usage is TRBV12-1 and J usage is TRBJ2-1; the table's D gene call, TRBD2, was not cross checked with the DNA. TRBV12-1 is marked as a pseudogene. The length of the CDR3 is 19 residues.

On this clone itself: The sample has other DNA sequences that encode this CDR3 too. The CDR3 sequence: CASSPLGHEQYF. As DNA, the CDR3 is TGTGCCAGCTCACCCCTTGGGCACGAGCAGTACTTC. The chain joins TRBV18 to TRBJ2-7; D not certain. The CDR3 is 12 residues long. Per the germline V gene, CDR1 is KGHSH and CDR2 is LQKENI. V lost 3 bases to trimming and J lost 5 bases, with 8 bases between them.

The chain employs TRBV19 and TRBJ2-7, with 7 bases fitting TRBD1. Trimming took 11 bases from V and 4 from J; bases not matched to a gene: 5. Per the germline V gene, CDR1 is LNHDA and CDR2 is SQIVND (reference sequence). The length of the CDR3 is 11 residues. CDR3 loop: CASQDRYEQYF. CDR3 coding DNA: TGTGCCTCGCAGGACAGGTACGAGCAGTACTTC.

This rearrangement joins TRBV28 to TRBJ1-4, with TRBD1 identical over 10 bases. Germline trimming cut 2 bases from V and 8 bases from J; bases unmatched to any gene: 5. The germline CDR1 and CDR2 sequences are MDHEN and SYDVKM. The CDR3 contains 15 residues. CDR3 nucleotides: TGTGCCAGCAGTTTAAGCGGGACAGGGGCGGAAAAACTGTTTTTT. The encoded protein is CASSLSGTGAEKLFF.

The chain links TRBV2 to TRBJ1-2; D not certain. Germline V gene lookup returns CDR1 SNHLY and CDR2 FYNNEI. This CDR3 region has 13 residues. Trimming stripped 10 bases from V and 6 bases from J, with 18 bases between. This CDR3 reads CATRREQIDGYTF. The DNA of the CDR3 is TGTGCCACCCGGCGGGAACAGATCGATGGCTACACCTTC. The complete variable domain, with remaining parts taken from reference TRBV2 and TRBJ1-2, reads EPEVTQTPSHQVTQMGQEVILRCVPISNHLYFYWYRQILGQKVEFLVSFYNNEISEKSEIFDDQFSVERPDGSNFTLKIRSTKLEDSAMYFCATRREQIDGYTFGSGTRLTVV.

The CDR3, as DNA: TGTGCCAGCAGCGTAGATGGGGATGGCCGCGAGCAGTACTTC. The encoded protein is CASSVDGDGREQYF. The chain couples TRBV9 to TRBJ2-7; the D is unclear. The CDR3 contains 14 residues. Trimming shortened V by 0 bases and J by 6 bases, and 13 bases separated the two germline ends. The V gene's germline CDR1 is SGDLS and CDR2 YYNGEE.

The chain employs TRBV18 and TRBJ1-3, with D unresolved. The germline V gene has CDR1 KGHSH and CDR2 LQKENI. The CDR3 contains 16 residues. V was clipped by 9 bases and J by 3 bases, with 21 bases between them. CDR3: CASTRLQNQVGNTIYF. The DNA of the CDR3 is TGTGCCAGTACCCGTTTGCAGAACCAGGTTGGAAACACCATATATTTT.

The chain links TRBV7-3 to TRBJ2-1, with TRBD2 matching over 7 bases. Looked up from germline, CDR1 is SGHTA and CDR2 is FQGTGA. This CDR3 has 14 amino acids. J lost 5 bases, V lost 4 bases, and 5 bases had no gene match. The CDR3 bases are TGTGCCAGCAGCTCCGGACTAGGGGACAATGAGCAGTTCTTC. Its protein product is CASSSGLGDNEQFF.

The CDR3 DNA sequence: TGTGCCAGCAGCACCCCATTACAGGGAGGGTACGAGCAGTACTTC. Translating it yields CASSTPLQGGYEQYF. The chain carries TRBV5-4 and TRBJ2-7; perhaps TRBD2 as D (7 bases). Germline values: CDR1 SGHNT, CDR2 YYREEE (reference sequence). There are 15 residues in the CDR3. Trimming removed 4 bases at V and 4 bases at J, with 18 bases between.

A note on this clone: In the same sample, other DNA sequences code for this CDR3. This rearrangement joins TRBV5-4 to TRBJ2-7; TRBD1 is a possible D gene (6 bases). CDR3 length: 14 residues. Looked up from germline, CDR1 is SGHNT and CDR2 is YYREEE (reference sequence). V was pared by 1 base and J by 2 bases, with 10 bases between. The CDR3 region is CASSLRTGTYEQYF. The CDR3 nucleotides read TGTGCCAGCAGCTTGAGAACAGGGACCTACGAGCAGTACTTC.

The chain recombines TRBV2 with TRBJ1-2, with D uncertain. This CDR3 is built from 15 residues. Germline V CDR1 and CDR2: SNHLY, FYNNEI. V lost 1 base and J lost 4, with 13 bases in between. The CDR3 DNA sequence: TGTGCCAGCAGTGAAGGGCCGAGCAGGACCTATGGCTACACCTTC. Translating it yields CASSEGPSRTYGYTF.

This chain connects TRBV11-3 to TRBJ2-7; D remains ambiguous. This CDR3 has 13 residues. Deletions cut 1 base from V and 3 bases from J, with 7 bases between. Germline V CDR1 and CDR2: SGHNT, YENEEA. DNA of the CDR3: TGTGCCAGCAGCTTAGTTCCAAACTACGAGCAGTACTTC. It encodes CASSLVPNYEQYF.

The rearrangement links TRBV7-9 to TRBJ2-7, with D possibly called TRBD1 or TRBD2 (5 bases each). The germline gives CDR1 SEHNR, CDR2 FQNEAQ (reference sequence). Trimming removed 4 bases at V and 4 bases at J, with 17 bases between. The CDR3 covers 15 residues. The CDR3 reads CASSSSVGTRYEQYF. CDR3 bases: TGTGCCAGCAGCTCGTCCGTAGGGACCCGATACGAGCAGTACTTC.